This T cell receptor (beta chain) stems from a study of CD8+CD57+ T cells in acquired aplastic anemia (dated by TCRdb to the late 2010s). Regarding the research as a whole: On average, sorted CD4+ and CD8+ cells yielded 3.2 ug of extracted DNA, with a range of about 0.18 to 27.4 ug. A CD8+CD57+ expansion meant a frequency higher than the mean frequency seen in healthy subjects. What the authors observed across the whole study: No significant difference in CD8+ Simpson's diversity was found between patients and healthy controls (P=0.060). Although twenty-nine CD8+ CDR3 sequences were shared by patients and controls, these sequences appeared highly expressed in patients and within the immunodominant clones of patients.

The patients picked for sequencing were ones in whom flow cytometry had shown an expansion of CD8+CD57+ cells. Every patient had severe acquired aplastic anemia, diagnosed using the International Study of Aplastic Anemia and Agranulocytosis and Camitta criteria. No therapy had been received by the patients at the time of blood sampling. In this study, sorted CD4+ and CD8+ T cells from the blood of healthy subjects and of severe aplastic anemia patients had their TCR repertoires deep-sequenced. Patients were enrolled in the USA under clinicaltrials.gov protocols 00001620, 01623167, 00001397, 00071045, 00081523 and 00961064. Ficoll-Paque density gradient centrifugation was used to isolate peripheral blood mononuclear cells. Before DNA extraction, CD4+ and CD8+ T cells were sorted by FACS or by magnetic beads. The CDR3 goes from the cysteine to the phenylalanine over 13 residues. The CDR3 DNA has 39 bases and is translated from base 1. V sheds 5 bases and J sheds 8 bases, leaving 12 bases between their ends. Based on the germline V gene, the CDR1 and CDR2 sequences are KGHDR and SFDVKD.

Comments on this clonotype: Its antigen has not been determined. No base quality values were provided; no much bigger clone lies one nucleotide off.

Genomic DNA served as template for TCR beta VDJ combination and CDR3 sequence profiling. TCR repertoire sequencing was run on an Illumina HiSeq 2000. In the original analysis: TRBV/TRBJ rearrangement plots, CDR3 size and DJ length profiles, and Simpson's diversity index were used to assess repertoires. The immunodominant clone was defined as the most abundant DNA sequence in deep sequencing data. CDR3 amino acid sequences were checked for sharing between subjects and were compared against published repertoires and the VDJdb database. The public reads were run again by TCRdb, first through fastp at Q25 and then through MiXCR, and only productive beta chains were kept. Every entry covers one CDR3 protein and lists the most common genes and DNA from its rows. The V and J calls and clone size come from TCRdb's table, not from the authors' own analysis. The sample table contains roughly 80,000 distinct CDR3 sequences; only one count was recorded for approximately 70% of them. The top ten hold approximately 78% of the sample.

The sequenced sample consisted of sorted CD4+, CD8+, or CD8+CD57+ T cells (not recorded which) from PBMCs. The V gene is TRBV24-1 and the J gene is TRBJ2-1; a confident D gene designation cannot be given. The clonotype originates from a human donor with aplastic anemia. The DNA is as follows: TGTGCCACCAGTGCCGACGGTCTCGATGAGCAGTTCTTC. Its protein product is CATSADGLDEQFF.